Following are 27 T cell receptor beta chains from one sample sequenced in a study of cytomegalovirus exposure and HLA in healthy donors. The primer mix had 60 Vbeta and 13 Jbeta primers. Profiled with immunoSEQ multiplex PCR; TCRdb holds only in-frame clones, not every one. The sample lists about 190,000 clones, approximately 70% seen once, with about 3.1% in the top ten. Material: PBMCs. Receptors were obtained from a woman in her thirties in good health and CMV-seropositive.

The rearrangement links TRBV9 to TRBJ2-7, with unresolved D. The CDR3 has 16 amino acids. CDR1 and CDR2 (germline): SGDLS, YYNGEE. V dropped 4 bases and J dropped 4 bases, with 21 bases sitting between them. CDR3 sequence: CASSFNPSSELYEQYF. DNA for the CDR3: TGTGCCAGCAGCTTCAATCCCTCAAGCGAGCTATACGAGCAGTACTTC.

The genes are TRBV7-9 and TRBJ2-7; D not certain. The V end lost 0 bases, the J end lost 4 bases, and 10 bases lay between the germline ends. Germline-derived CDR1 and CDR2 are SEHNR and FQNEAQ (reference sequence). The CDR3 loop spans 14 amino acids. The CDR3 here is CASSLAQNPYEQYF. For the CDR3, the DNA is TGTGCCAGCAGCTTAGCCCAGAACCCTTACGAGCAGTACTTC.

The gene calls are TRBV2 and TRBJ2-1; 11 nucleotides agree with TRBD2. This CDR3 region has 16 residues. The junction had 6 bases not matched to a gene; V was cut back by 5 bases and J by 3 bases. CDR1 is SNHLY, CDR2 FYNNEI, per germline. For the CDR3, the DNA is TGTGCCAGCAGTATAGCGGGAGGGGATCTCTACAATGAGCAGTTCTTC. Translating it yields CASSIAGGDLYNEQFF.

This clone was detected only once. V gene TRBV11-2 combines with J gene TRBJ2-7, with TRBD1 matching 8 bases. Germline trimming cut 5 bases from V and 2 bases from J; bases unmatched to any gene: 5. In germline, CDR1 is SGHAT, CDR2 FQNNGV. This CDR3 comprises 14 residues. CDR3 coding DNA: TGTGCCAGCAGCATTGACAGGGGACCCTACGAGCAGTACTTC. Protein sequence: CASSIDRGPYEQYF.

CDR3 in DNA: TGTGCCAGCTCACCACAAGGGACAGGGCCGCACGAGCAGTACTTC. Its protein is CASSPQGTGPHEQYF. V and J are TRBV18 and TRBJ2-7; 9 bases match TRBD1. In germline, CDR1 is KGHSH, CDR2 LQKENI. V trimming: 1 base; J trimming: 5 bases; junction bases outside the gene matches: 6. The CDR3 is 15 residues long.

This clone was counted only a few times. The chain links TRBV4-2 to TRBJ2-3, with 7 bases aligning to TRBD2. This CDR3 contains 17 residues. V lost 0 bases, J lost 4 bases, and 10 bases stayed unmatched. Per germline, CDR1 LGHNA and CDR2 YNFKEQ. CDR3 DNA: TGTGCCAGCAGCCAAGATGATACGGCGGGAGTAGCAGATACGCAGTATTTT. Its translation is CASSQDDTAGVADTQYF.

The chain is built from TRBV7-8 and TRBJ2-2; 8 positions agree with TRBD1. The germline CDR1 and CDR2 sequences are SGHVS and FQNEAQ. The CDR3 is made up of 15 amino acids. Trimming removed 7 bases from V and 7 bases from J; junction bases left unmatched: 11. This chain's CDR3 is CASILGQGAVGELFF. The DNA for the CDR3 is TGTGCCAGCATCCTGGGGCAGGGGGCGGTCGGGGAGCTGTTTTTT. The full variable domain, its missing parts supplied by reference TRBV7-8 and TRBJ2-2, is GAGVSQSPRYKVAKRGQDVALRCDPISGHVSLFWYQQALGQGPEFLTYFQNEAQLDKSGLPSDRFFAERPEGSVSTLKIQRTQQEDSAVYLCASILGQGAVGELFFGEGSRLTVL.

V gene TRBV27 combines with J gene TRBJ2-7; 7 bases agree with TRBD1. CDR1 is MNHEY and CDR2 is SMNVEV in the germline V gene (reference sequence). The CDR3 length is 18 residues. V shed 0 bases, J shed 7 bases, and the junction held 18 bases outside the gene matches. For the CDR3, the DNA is TGTGCCAGCAGTTTATCGAACTTTTGGACAGGCCTTAATGTAGAGCAGTACTTC. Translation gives CASSLSNFWTGLNVEQYF.

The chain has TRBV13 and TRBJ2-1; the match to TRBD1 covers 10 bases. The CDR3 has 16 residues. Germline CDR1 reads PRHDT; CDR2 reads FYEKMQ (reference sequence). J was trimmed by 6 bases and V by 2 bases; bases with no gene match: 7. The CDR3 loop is CASSLTRTGGSNEQFF. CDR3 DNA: TGTGCCAGCAGCTTAACCCGGACAGGGGGATCCAATGAGCAGTTCTTC.

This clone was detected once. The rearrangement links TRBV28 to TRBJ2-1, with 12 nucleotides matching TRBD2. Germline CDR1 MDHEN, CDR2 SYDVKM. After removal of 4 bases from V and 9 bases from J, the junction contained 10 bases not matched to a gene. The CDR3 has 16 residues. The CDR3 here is CASSSDLAGGPREQFF. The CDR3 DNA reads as TGTGCCAGCAGTTCCGACCTAGCGGGAGGGCCTCGTGAGCAGTTCTTC.

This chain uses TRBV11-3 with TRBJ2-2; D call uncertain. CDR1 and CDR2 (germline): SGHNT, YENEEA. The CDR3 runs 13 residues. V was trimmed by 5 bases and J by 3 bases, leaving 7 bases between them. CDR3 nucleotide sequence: TGTGCCAGCAGCCCATACTACACCGGGGAGCTGTTTTTT. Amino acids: CASSPYYTGELFF.

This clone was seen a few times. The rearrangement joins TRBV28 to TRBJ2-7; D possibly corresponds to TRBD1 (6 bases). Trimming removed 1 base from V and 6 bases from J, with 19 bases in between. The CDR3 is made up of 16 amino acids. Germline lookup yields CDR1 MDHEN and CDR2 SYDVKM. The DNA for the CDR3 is TGTGCCAGCAGTTTATCTCGCCTTATACAGGGAAGCGAGCAGTACTTC. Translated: CASSLSRLIQGSEQYF. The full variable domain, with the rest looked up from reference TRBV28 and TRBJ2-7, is DVKVTQSSRYLVKRTGEKVFLECVQDMDHENMFWYRQDPGLGLRLIYFSYDVKMKEKGDIPEGYSVSREKKERFSLILESASTNQTSMYLCASSLSRLIQGSEQYFGPGTRLTVT.

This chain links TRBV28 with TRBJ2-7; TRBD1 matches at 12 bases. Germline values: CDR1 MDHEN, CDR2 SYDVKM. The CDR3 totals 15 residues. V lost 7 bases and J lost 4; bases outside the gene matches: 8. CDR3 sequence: CASTELGQGAYEQYF. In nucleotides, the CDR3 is TGTGCCAGCACCGAACTGGGACAGGGGGCTTACGAGCAGTACTTC.

CDR3 sequence: CASSYSLGGGNYGYTF. DNA for the CDR3: TGTGCCAGCAGTTACTCGTTGGGGGGAGGGAACTATGGCTACACCTTC. The V and J genes are TRBV6-5 and TRBJ1-2, with a weak D call TRBD1 (5 bases). The germline V gene has CDR1 MNHEY and CDR2 SVGAGI. The CDR3 has 16 amino acids. The V end was cut by 0 bases, the J end by 2 bases, with 13 bases between.

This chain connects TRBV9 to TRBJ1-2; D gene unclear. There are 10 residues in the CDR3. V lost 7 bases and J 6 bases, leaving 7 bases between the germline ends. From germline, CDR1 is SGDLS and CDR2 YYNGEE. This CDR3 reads CASRRNGYTF. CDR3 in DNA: TGTGCCAGCCGGAGGAATGGCTACACCTTC.

CDR3 sequence reads: CASSIAGMNTEAFF. CDR3 DNA: TGTGCCAGTAGTATCGCAGGCATGAACACTGAAGCTTTCTTT. The chain carries TRBV19 and TRBJ1-1, with unresolved D. The CDR3 is 14 amino acids. Trimming stripped 3 bases from V and 0 bases from J, with 8 bases between. CDR1 is LNHDA and CDR2 is SQIVND in the germline V gene (reference sequence).

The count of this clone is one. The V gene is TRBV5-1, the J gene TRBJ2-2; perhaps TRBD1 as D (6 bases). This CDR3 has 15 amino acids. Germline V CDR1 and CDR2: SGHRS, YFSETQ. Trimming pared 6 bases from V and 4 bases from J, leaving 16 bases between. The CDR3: CASNPGAVGTGELFF. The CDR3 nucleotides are TGCGCCAGCAACCCAGGGGCTGTTGGCACCGGGGAGCTGTTTTTT.

This chain's CDR3 is CASGTRPNTGELFF. As DNA, the CDR3 is TGTGCCAGCGGGACTAGGCCCAACACCGGGGAGCTGTTTTTT. The chain couples TRBV7-2 to TRBJ2-2; 8 nucleotides align to TRBD2. Germline V gene lookup returns CDR1 SGHTA and CDR2 FQGNSA. This CDR3 contains 14 residues. V was clipped by 8 bases and J by 2 bases; unmatched bases: 4.

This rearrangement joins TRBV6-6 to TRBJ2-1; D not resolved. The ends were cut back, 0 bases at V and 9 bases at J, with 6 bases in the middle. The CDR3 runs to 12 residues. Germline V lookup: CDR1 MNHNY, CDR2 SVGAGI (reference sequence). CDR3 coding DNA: TGTGCCAGCAGTTACTCAGCTTCTGAGCAGTTCTTC. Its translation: CASSYSASEQFF.

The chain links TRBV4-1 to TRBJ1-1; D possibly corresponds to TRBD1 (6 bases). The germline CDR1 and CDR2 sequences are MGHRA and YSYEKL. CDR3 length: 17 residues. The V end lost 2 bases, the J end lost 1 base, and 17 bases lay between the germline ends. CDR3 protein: CASSQSRTGPWNTEAFF. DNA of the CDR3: TGCGCCAGCAGCCAATCAAGAACAGGGCCCTGGAACACTGAAGCTTTCTTT.

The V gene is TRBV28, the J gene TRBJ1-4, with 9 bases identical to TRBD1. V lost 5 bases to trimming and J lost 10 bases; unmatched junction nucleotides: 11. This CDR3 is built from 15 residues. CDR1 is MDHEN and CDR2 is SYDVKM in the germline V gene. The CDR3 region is CASSPRRGQGGKLFF. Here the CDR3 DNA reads TGTGCCAGCAGTCCACGTAGGGGACAGGGTGGAAAACTGTTTTTT.

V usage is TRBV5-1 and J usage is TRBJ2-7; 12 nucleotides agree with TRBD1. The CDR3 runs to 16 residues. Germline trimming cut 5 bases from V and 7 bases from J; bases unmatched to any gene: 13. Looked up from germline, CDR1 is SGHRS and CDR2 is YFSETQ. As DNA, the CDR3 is TGCGCCAGCAGTACTGGCCCGGGACAGGGGGCGGGTGAGCAGTACTTC. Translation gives CASSTGPGQGAGEQYF.

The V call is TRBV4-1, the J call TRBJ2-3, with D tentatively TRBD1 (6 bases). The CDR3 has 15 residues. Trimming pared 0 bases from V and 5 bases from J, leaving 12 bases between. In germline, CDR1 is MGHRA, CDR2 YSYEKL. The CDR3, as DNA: TGCGCCAGCAGCCAAGATTGGGACAATAGAGATACGCAGTATTTT. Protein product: CASSQDWDNRDTQYF.

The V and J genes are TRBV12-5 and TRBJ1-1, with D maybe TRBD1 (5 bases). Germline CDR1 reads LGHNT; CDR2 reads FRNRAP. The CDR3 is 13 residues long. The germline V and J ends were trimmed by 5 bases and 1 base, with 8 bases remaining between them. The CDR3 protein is CASGPGGNTEAFF. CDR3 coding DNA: TGTGCTAGTGGTCCCGGGGGGAACACTGAAGCTTTCTTT.

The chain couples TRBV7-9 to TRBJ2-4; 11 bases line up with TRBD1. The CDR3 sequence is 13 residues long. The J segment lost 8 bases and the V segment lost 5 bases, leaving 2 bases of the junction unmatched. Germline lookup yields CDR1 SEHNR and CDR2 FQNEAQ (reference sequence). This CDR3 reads CASSTGQGDIQYF. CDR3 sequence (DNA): TGTGCCAGCAGCACGGGACAGGGGGACATTCAGTACTTC. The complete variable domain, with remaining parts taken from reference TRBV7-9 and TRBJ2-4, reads DTGVSQNPRHKITKRGQNVTFRCDPISEHNRLYWYRQTLGQGPEFLTYFQNEAQLEKSRLLSDRFSAERPKGSFSTLEIQRTEQGDSAMYLCASSTGQGDIQYFGAGTRLSVL.

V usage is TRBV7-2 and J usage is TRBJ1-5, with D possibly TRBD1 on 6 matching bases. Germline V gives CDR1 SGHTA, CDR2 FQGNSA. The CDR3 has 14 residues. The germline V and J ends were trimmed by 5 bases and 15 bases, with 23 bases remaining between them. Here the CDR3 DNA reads TGTGCCAGCAGCCCCCGACGGGAGGGGGTTGAGTGGCATTTT. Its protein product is CASSPRREGVEWHF.

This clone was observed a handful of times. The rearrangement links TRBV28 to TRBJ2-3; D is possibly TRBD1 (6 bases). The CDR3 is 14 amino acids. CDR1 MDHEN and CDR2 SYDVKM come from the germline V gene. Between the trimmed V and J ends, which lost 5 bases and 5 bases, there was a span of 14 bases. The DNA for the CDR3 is TGTGCCAGCAGTGAGGGGGAGTCCATAGATACGCAGTATTTT. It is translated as CASSEGESIDTQYF.